The clone carrying this TCR beta chain was found many times. Its antigen is undetermined. A primer matching the constant region was used to make TCR beta cDNA from around 460 ng of total RNA. Researchers made the TCR beta libraries by running three nested multiplex PCR rounds with slightly modified ARM-PCR. It was with TRBV1-TRBV30 forward primers and a C-beta reverse primer that the first two PCR rounds were run, at approximately 9 cycles each. In TCRdb, the multiplex PCR reads were re-called with MiXCR into one record per CDR3 protein. The sample lists roughly 55,000 distinct CDR3 sequences, approximately 70% occurring once. This sample stems from a study of tumor-infiltrating lymphocytes in primary liver carcinoma. In the study overall: T1-T3 N0M0 was the stage of the tumors, which were roughly 4 to 11 cm across. Study results and caveats: The difference in top-250-clone fraction between tumors and blood was significant, favoring tumors (p = 0.039). Researchers report that only about 7.5-24% of top clones turned up in all five tumor regions. Tumor-adjacent and tumor-blood pairs showed less overlap than tumor region pairs.

Total RNA and DNA came together from 20-30 mg of bulk tissue without cell sorting. The germline V gene encodes CDR1 MNHEY and CDR2 SVGEGT. This CDR3 is 13 amino acids long. The ends lost 2 bases at V and 6 bases at J; junction bases unmatched: 3. The TCR was taken from a man aged 40-55 years with primary liver carcinoma and hepatitis B virus infection. The sample was liver tumor tissue from sampling region 2. The subset: tumor region T2, inferior pole. V gene TRBV6-2 or TRBV6-3 combines with J gene TRBJ2-7, with 8 bases aligning to TRBD2. The CDR3 region has the DNA TGTGCCAGCAGTTACGGACTAGCAACCGAGCAGTACTTC. Protein product: CASSYGLATEQYF.